Reported below is one T cell receptor beta chain. This sample was included in a study of blood T cell repertoires in COVID-19. As for the study in general: Sites in the United States, Italy and Spain provided acute and convalescent COVID-19 samples.

In the original processing: Nucleated cell counts were estimated from reference gene primer amplification. Profiling relied on immunoSEQ multiplex PCR, and the TCRdb table lists in-frame clones only, not all of them. V and J calls plus clone size are reproduced from that table; the DNA served to infer D and trimming. The sample holds about 210,000 clones, roughly 78% seen once. There are 21 residues in the CDR3. The genes are TRBV21-1 and TRBJ2-3; the DNA was not used to check the table's D call, TRBD2. TRBV21-1 is a documented pseudogene. Sequences were obtained from peripheral blood. This receptor was obtained from a woman aged 40 to 50 with acute or convalescent COVID-19. Here the CDR3 reads CASRTGTSGRARLKYTDTQYF. The DNA of the CDR3 is TGTGCCAGCAGGACAGGGACTAGCGGGAGGGCCCGCCTTAAATACACAGATACGCAGTATTTT.